Following are 21 T cell receptor beta chains from one sample sequenced in a study of cytomegalovirus exposure and HLA in healthy donors. PCR employed 60 Vbeta and 13 Jbeta primers. The table came from immunoSEQ multiplex PCR; TCRdb's copy has only in-frame clones and leaves some out. The sample has about 78,000 clones; approximately 72% are singletons. Sequencing was performed on PBMCs. Receptors were obtained from a woman in her forties in good health and CMV-seropositive.

The gene calls are TRBV9 and TRBJ2-3; unclear D gene. This CDR3 contains 14 residues. The germline CDR1 and CDR2 sequences are SGDLS and YYNGEE. Trimming took off 0 bases at V and 0 bases at J, with 5 bases between the two ends. CDR3 amino acids: CASSVAGSTDTQYF. The DNA of the CDR3 is TGTGCCAGCAGCGTAGCCGGGAGCACAGATACGCAGTATTTT.

This chain joins TRBV6-4 and TRBJ2-2, with 7 nucleotides matching TRBD1. Germline V lookup: CDR1 MRHNA, CDR2 SNTAGT. The CDR3 consists of 15 residues. J lost 5 bases, V lost 7 bases, and 10 bases had no gene match. CDR3 DNA sequence: TGTGCCAGCAAACCGATGACAGGGTATACCGGGGAGCTGTTTTTT. Protein: CASKPMTGYTGELFF.

The chain couples TRBV25-1 to TRBJ1-5, with 10 positions matching TRBD1. The CDR3 has 15 amino acids. Looked up from germline, CDR1 is MGHDK and CDR2 is SYGVNS. J lost 7 bases, V lost 6 bases, and 9 bases had no gene match. CDR3 DNA: TGTGCCAGCAGGACAGGGGGCGAGGGCATACAGCCCCAGCATTTT. Translation gives CASRTGGEGIQPQHF.

The chain joins TRBV4-1 to TRBJ1-2; perhaps TRBD1 as D (5 bases). V lost 1 base, J lost 8 bases, and 11 bases lay in between. Germline V gene data show CDR1 as MGHRA and CDR2 as YSYEKL. This CDR3 is built from 13 residues. The CDR3 sequence is CASSQGGGEGYTF. The CDR3 DNA reads TGCGCCAGCAGCCAAGGAGGAGGGGAAGGCTACACCTTC.

The V call is TRBV30, the J call TRBJ2-3; TRBD2 might be the D (7 bases). Trimming took off 0 bases at V and 4 bases at J, with 14 bases between the two ends. Per the germline V gene, CDR1 is GTSNPN and CDR2 is SVGIG (reference sequence). This CDR3 is built from 15 residues. The DNA for the CDR3 is TGTGCCTGGAGTGTTGGGGGGGCCCGCTCAGATACGCAGTATTTT. It encodes CAWSVGGARSDTQYF. Combining the CDR3 with reference TRBV30 and TRBJ2-3 gives the whole variable domain SQTIHQWPATLVQPVGSPLSLECTVEGTSNPNLYWYRQAAGRGLQLLFYSVGIGQISSEVPQNLSASRPQDRQFILSSKKLLLSDSGFYLCAWSVGGARSDTQYFGPGTRLTVL.

Comment on this clone: A read error may produce the germline difference seen at one junction end. CDR3 coding DNA: TGTGCCAGTAGCCCCGGACCGACAGGGTCCTATGGCTACCCCTTC. Translated, it gives CASSPGPTGSYGYPF. The V and J genes are TRBV19 and TRBJ1-2, with 7 bases aligning to TRBD1. Germline loops: CDR1 LNHDA, CDR2 SQIVND (reference sequence). CDR3 length equals 15 residues.

This clone was observed a few times. The chain recombines TRBV28 with TRBJ1-2; TRBD1 is a possible D gene (6 bases). The CDR3 is 17 residues long. Trimming left V 3 bases short and J 3 bases short, with 20 bases between. Per the germline V gene, CDR1 is MDHEN and CDR2 is SYDVKM. CDR3 protein: CASSFISRGGLDYGYTF. The CDR3 DNA sequence: TGTGCCAGCAGTTTCATATCCCGGGGGGGGCTTGACTATGGCTACACCTTC.

This clone was counted only a few times. The rearrangement joins TRBV5-1 to TRBJ1-2; D perhaps matches TRBD1 (5 bases). Germline values: CDR1 SGHRS, CDR2 YFSETQ. The CDR3 runs 13 residues. V was clipped by 0 bases and J by 8 bases, with 11 bases between them. The CDR3 DNA follows: TGCGCCAGCAGCTTGGCCCCAGGGTTGGGCTACACCTTC. The encoded protein is CASSLAPGLGYTF.

The chain joins TRBV19 to TRBJ2-2; 15 bases fit TRBD2. This CDR3 contains 18 residues. Germline CDR1 and CDR2: LNHDA and SQIVND (reference sequence). J gave up 6 bases and V 0 bases, and 5 bases lay outside the gene matches. CDR3 DNA: TGTGCCAGTAGTATAGAGGGACTAGCGGGAGGACCGGCCGGGGAGCTGTTTTTT. Residues: CASSIEGLAGGPAGELFF.

This sequence joins TRBV18 and TRBJ1-2; D is uncertain. V was trimmed by 1 base and J by 6 bases, leaving 12 bases between them. The germline V gene has CDR1 KGHSH and CDR2 LQKENI. CDR3 size: 14 residues. This chain's CDR3 is CASSPLEGRDGYTF. CDR3 DNA sequence: TGTGCCAGCTCACCACTGGAGGGAAGGGATGGCTACACCTTC.

The chain carries TRBV19 and TRBJ2-7, with D possibly TRBD2 on 5 matching bases. V lost 5 bases and J lost 3, with 11 bases in between. The CDR3 covers 13 residues. CDR1 and CDR2 (germline): LNHDA, SQIVND (reference sequence). The CDR3 nucleotides read TGTGCCAGTAGTCTCACTCGGGACTACGAGCAGTACTTC. Translation: CASSLTRDYEQYF. The variable domain in full, with the rest retrieved from reference TRBV19 and TRBJ2-7, is DGGITQSPKYLFRKEGQNVTLSCEQNLNHDAMYWYRQDPGQGLRLIYYSQIVNDFQKGDIAEGYSVSREKKESFPLTVTSAQKNPTAFYLCASSLTRDYEQYFGPGTRLTVT.

V and J are TRBV5-5 and TRBJ2-5; TRBD2 matches 10 bases. V lost 1 base, J lost 4 bases, and 10 bases stayed unmatched. CDR1 is SGHKS, CDR2 YYEKEE, per germline (reference sequence). The CDR3 totals 17 residues. This chain's CDR3 is CASSLSPSGSGAETQYF. The CDR3 DNA sequence: TGTGCCAGCAGCTTGTCCCCTAGCGGGAGTGGGGCAGAGACCCAGTACTTC.

The chain couples TRBV5-1 to TRBJ1-2; D not certain. The germline V and J ends were trimmed by 2 bases and 7 bases, with 21 bases remaining between them. CDR3 size: 16 residues. CDR1 and CDR2 from the germline V gene are SGHRS and YFSETQ. DNA for the CDR3: TGCGCCAGCAGCTTATCCCCGATAGGAGGGTTCGGTGGCTACACCTTC. As protein: CASSLSPIGGFGGYTF.

A few counts support this clone. The V gene is TRBV6-6, the J gene TRBJ1-1; D not resolved. Between the trimmed V and J ends, which lost 10 bases and 6 bases, there was a span of 12 bases. The CDR3 covers 11 residues. Germline V lookup: CDR1 MNHNY, CDR2 SVGAGI (reference sequence). CDR3 loop: CATSGGSEAFF. The DNA of the CDR3 is TGTGCCACCTCGGGTGGGTCTGAAGCTTTCTTT.

This sequence joins TRBV19 and TRBJ2-6, with TRBD1 matching over 9 bases. This CDR3 has 18 residues. Losses at the gene ends were 5 bases for V and 0 bases for J; bases not matched to a gene: 8. Germline CDR1 LNHDA, CDR2 SQIVND (reference sequence). CDR3 sequence reads: CASSPDGTGISGANVLTF. In nucleotides, the CDR3 is TGTGCCAGTAGTCCTGACGGGACAGGGATCTCTGGGGCCAACGTCCTGACTTTC.

The gene calls are TRBV5-1 and TRBJ2-3, with 7 bases identical to TRBD2. The V segment lost 4 bases and the J segment 0 bases; nucleotides outside the gene matches: 5. The CDR3 consists of 15 residues. Germline V gene data show CDR1 as SGHRS and CDR2 as YFSETQ. CDR3 amino acids: CASSLSGVSTDTQYF. CDR3 DNA sequence: TGCGCCAGCAGCCTAAGCGGGGTGAGCACAGATACGCAGTATTTT.

The chain is built from TRBV29-1 and TRBJ2-3; D might be TRBD1 (6 bases). CDR1 and CDR2 from the germline V gene are SQVTM and ANQGSEA. V was cut by 8 bases and J by 3 bases, with 15 bases left in between. There are 13 residues in the CDR3. This CDR3 reads CSLKAQGTDTQYF. The DNA for the CDR3 is TGCAGCCTCAAAGCCCAGGGGACAGATACGCAGTATTTT.

V is TRBV5-4 and J is TRBJ2-7; 8 nucleotides align to TRBD1. This CDR3 spans 13 amino acids. In germline, CDR1 is SGHNT, CDR2 YYREEE (reference sequence). V lost 6 bases to trimming and J lost 2 bases; unmatched junction nucleotides: 4. CDR3 loop: CASTQDRAYEQYF. CDR3 in DNA: TGTGCCAGCACTCAGGACAGGGCCTACGAGCAGTACTTC.

This chain joins TRBV4-2 and TRBJ2-3, with 10 bases identical to TRBD2. This CDR3 contains 16 residues. V shed 5 bases, J shed 4 bases, and the junction held 9 bases outside the gene matches. Germline CDR1 is LGHNA and CDR2 is YNFKEQ. CDR3 loop: CASSFSPGLASDTQYF. The CDR3 DNA reads as TGTGCCAGCAGCTTTTCACCGGGACTAGCGTCAGATACGCAGTATTTT.

This chain connects TRBV5-1 to TRBJ2-5; 9 positions agree with TRBD2. Germline V CDR1 and CDR2: SGHRS, YFSETQ. The V gene end was trimmed by 3 bases and the J gene end by 4 bases; junction bases not matched to a gene: 10. This CDR3 has 16 residues. The CDR3 loop is CASSWKAGGHRETQYF. The CDR3 nucleotides read TGCGCCAGCAGCTGGAAGGCGGGGGGGCATCGAGAGACCCAGTACTTC.

The V call is TRBV7-9, the J call TRBJ2-2; D remains ambiguous. The CDR3 consists of 16 residues. V was clipped by 1 base and J by 1 base, with 10 bases between them. Germline-derived CDR1 and CDR2 are SEHNR and FQNEAQ (reference sequence). CDR3 nucleotides: TGTGCCAGCAGCTTAGGTATTTCAGGGAACACCGGGGAGCTGTTTTTT. Translation gives CASSLGISGNTGELFF. The full variable domain, completed using reference TRBV7-9 and TRBJ2-2, is DTGVSQNPRHKITKRGQNVTFRCDPISEHNRLYWYRQTLGQGPEFLTYFQNEAQLEKSRLLSDRFSAERPKGSFSTLEIQRTEQGDSAMYLCASSLGISGNTGELFFGEGSRLTVL.